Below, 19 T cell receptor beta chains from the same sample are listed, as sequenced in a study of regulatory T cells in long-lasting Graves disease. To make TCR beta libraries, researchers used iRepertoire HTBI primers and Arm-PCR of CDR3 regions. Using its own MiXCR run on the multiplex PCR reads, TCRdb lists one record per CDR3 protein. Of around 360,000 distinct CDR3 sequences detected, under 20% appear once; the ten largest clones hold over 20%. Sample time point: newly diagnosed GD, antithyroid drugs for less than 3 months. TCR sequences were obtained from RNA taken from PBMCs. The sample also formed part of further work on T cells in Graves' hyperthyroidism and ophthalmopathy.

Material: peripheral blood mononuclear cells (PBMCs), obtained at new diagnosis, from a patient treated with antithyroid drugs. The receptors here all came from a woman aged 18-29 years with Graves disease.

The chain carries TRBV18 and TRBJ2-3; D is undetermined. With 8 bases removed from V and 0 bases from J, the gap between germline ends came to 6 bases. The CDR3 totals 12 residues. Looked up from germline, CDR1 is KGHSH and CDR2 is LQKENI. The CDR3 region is CASPKSTDTQYF. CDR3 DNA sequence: TGTGCCAGCCCTAAGAGCACAGATACGCAGTATTTT.

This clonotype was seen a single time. The CDR3 DNA reads as TGTGCCAGTAGTCAGAGACAGGCCATCTCTGGGGCCAACGTCCTGACTTTC. Amino acids: CASSQRQAISGANVLTF. V and J are TRBV19 and TRBJ2-6; weak D call: TRBD1 (6 bases). V was trimmed by 5 bases and J by 0 bases, leaving 14 bases between them. The CDR3 is made up of 17 amino acids. The germline V gene encodes CDR1 LNHDA and CDR2 SQIVND (reference sequence).

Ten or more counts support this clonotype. The CDR3 DNA is TGCGCCAGCAGCCAAGAGGTCGGTGAGCAGTTCTTC. It specifies CASSQEVGEQFF. This chain links TRBV4-1 with TRBJ2-1; no clear D gene. Germline V gene sequence: CDR1 MGHRA, CDR2 YSYEKL. Trimming removed 0 bases at V and 9 bases at J, with 6 bases between. The CDR3 length is 12 residues.

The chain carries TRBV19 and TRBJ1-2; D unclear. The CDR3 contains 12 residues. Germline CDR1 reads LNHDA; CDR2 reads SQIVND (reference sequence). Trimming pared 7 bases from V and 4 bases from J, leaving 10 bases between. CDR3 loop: CASKDGLYGYTF. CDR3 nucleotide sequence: TGTGCCAGTAAGGACGGACTCTATGGCTACACCTTC.

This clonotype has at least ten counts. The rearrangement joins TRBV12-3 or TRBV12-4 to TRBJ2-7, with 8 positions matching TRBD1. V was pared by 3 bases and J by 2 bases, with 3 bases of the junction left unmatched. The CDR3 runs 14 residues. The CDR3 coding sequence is TGTGCCAGCAGTTTTCGGACAGGGCCCTACGAGCAGTACTTC. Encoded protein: CASSFRTGPYEQYF.

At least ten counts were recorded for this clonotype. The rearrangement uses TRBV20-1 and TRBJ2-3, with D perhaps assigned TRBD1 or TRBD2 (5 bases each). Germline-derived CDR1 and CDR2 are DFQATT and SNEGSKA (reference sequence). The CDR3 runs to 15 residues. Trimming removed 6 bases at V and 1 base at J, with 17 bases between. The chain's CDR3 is CSATVGETGTDTQYF. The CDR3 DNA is TGCAGTGCGACCGTAGGGGAGACCGGCACAGATACGCAGTATTTT.

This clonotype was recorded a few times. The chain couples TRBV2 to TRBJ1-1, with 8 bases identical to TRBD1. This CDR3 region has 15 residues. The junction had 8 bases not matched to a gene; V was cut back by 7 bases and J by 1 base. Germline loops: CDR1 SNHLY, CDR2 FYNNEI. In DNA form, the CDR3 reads TGTGCCAGCATGAGGGGGGGGACAGGGAACACTGAAGCTTTCTTT. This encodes CASMRGGTGNTEAFF.

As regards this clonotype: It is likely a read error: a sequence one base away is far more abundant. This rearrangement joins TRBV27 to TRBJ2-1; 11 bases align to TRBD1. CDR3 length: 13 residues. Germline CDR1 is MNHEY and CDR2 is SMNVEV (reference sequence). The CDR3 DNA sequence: TGTGCCAGCAGCCGGACAGGGGGCAATAAGCAGTTCTTC. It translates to CASSRTGGNKQFF.

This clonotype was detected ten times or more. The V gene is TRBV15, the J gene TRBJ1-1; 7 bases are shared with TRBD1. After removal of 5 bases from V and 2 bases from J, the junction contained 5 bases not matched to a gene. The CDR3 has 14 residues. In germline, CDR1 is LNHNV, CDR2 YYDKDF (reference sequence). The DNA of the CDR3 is TGTGCCACCAGCCCGACAGGGTCCAACACTGAAGCTTTCTTT. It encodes CATSPTGSNTEAFF.

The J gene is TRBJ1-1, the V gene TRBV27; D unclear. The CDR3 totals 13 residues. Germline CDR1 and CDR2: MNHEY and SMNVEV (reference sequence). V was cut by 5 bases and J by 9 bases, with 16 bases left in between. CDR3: CASSPPDRVQAFF. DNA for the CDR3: TGTGCCAGCAGTCCACCGGACCGAGTGCAAGCTTTCTTT.

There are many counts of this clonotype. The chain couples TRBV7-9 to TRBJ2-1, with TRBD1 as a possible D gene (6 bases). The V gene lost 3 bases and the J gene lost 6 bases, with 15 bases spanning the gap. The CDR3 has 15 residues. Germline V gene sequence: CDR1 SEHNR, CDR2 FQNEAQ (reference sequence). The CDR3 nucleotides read TGTGCCAGCAGCTTTCCGGGACAATACGGCAATGAGCAGTTCTTC. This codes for CASSFPGQYGNEQFF.

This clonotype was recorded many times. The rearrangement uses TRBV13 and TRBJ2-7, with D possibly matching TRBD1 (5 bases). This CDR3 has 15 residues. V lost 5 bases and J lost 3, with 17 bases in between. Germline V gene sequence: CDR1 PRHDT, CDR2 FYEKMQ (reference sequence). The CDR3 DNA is TGTGCCAGCAGCGGGCCCAACAGGAGACTCTACGAGCAGTACTTC. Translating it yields CASSGPNRRLYEQYF.

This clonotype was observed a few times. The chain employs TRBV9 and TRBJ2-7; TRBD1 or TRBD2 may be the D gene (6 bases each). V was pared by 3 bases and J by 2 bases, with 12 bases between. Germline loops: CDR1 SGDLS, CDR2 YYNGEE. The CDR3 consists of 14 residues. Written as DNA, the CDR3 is TGTGCCAGCAGCGAGGGGGGCCCCCCCTACGAGCAGTACTTC. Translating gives CASSEGGPPYEQYF.

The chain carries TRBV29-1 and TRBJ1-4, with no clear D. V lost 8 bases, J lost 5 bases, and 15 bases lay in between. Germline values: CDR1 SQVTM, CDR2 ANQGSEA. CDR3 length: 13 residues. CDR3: CSLRMGGNEKLFF. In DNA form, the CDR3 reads TGCAGCCTCCGGATGGGAGGGAATGAAAAACTGTTTTTT.

This chain's CDR3 is CASSAALGTQYF. CDR3 sequence (DNA): TGTGCCAGCAGCGCCGCCTTAGGGACCCAGTACTTC. V is TRBV7-2 and J is TRBJ2-5; D uncertain. Germline V gives CDR1 SGHTA, CDR2 FQGNSA. Trimming took off 5 bases at V and 7 bases at J, with 11 bases between the two ends. The CDR3 extends over 12 amino acids.

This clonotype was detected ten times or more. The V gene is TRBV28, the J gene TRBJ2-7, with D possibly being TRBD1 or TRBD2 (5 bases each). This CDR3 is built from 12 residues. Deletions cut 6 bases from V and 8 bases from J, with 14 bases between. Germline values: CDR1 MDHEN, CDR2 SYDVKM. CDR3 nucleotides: TGTGCCAGCAGGGTCGAGGGGAGTAAGCAGTACTTC. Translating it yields CASRVEGSKQYF.

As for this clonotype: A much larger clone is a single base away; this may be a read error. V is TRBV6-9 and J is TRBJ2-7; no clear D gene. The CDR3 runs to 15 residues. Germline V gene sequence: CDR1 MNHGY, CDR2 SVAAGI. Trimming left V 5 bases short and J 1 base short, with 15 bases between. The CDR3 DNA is TGTGCCAGCAGTAAAGTCCGCCCAGGTTCCTACGAGCAGTACTTC. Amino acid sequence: CASSKVRPGSYEQYF.

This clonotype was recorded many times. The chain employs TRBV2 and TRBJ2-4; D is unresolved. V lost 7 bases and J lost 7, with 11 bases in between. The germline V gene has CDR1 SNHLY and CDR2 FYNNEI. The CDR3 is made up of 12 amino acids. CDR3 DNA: TGTGCCAGCACTCTGAAGGGTAACATTCAGTACTTC. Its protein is CASTLKGNIQYF.

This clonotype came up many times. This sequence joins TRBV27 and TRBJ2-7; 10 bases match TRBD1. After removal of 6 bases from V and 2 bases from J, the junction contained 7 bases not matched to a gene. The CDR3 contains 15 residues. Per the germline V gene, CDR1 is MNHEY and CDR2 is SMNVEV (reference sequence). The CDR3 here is CASRRTGQGTYEQYF. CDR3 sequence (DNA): TGTGCCAGCAGACGAACGGGACAGGGGACCTACGAGCAGTACTTC.